Listed below are T cell receptor beta chains from one sample, sequenced in a study of blood T cell repertoires in COVID-19. Here immunoSEQ multiplex PCR was the method, and the copy in TCRdb shows in-frame clones only, minus some. The repertoire holds 300,000 to 400,000 clones, approximately 86% seen once, with 4% to 5.5% in the top ten. The sequenced sample consisted of PBMCs or T cells enriched from blood (not recorded which). These receptors were taken from a woman in her thirties or forties with acute COVID-19. Each CDR3 is given with its conserved first and last residue. Fields, in order: J gene, V gene, D gene, clone size, CDR3 DNA, CDR3 protein. A D gene is named only where the DNA matches it firmly. Only part of the rows carry a size: once, few, many, or a class if the clone is expanded.

TRBJ2-7 | TRBV9 | TRBD1 | NA | TGTGCCAGCAGCGCGGACAGGGGCGGCTCCTACGAGCAGTACTTC | CASSADRGGSYEQYF
TRBJ1-5 | TRBV19 | TRBD1 | NA | TGTGCCAGTAGTATATATAACCCCCGGCAGGGGGCGAATCAGCCCCAGCATTTT | CASSIYNPRQGANQPQHF
TRBJ1-2 | TRBV24-1 | NA | NA | TGTGCCCACCGCGGGGGTAGAGGGAACTATGGCTACACCTTC | CAHRGGRGNYGYTF
TRBJ2-2 | TRBV28 | NA | NA | TGTGCCAGCTGGGGGGGGCAAGCGAACACCGGGGAGCTGTTTTTT | CASWGGQANTGELFF
TRBJ2-3 | TRBV9 | TRBD2 | NA | TGTGCCAGCGGGACTAGCGGGATCTCTAGCACAGATACGCAGTATTTT | CASGTSGISSTDTQYF
TRBJ2-1 | TRBV3-1/TRBV3-2 | NA | NA | TGTGCCAGCAGCCAAAGAGGCGGGAAGTACAATGAGCAGTTCTTC | CASSQRGGKYNEQFF
TRBJ2-7 | TRBV28 | NA | NA | TGTGCCAGCAGTGTTGGGGGGGCGGCGTCCTACGAGCAGTACTTC | CASSVGGAASYEQYF
TRBJ1-2 | TRBV6-5 | NA | NA | TGTGCCAGCAGTAGACAGATAAACTATGGCTACACCTTC | CASSRQINYGYTF
TRBJ1-2 | TRBV2 | NA | NA | TGTGCCAGCAGTGAACCTTTTGGGCGCGGCTACACCTTC | CASSEPFGRGYTF
TRBJ1-2 | TRBV6-2/TRBV6-3 | TRBD1 | NA | TGTGCCAGCAGTTACTCGAGGGTGGGACAGCAAGGCTACACCTTC | CASSYSRVGQQGYTF
TRBJ2-1 | TRBV11-2 | NA | NA | TGTGCCAGCAGCTCTAGCGGTTGGGGGGGCCTCAATGAGCAGTTCTTC | CASSSSGWGGLNEQFF
TRBJ2-3 | TRBV5-4 | NA | NA | TGTGCCAGCAGCTCTCCCGGGGGTACGAATACGCAGTATTTT | CASSSPGGTNTQYF
TRBJ2-3 | TRBV19 | TRBD1 | NA | TGTGCCAGTAGTAACTGGGACAGGGCAGATACGCAGTATTTT | CASSNWDRADTQYF
TRBJ2-2 | TRBV4-3 | TRBD2 | NA | TGCGCCAGCAGCCAATCGGGAGGTCTAACCACCGGGGAGCTGTTTTTT | CASSQSGGLTTGELFF
TRBJ2-1 | TRBV9 | NA | once | TGTGCCAGCAGCGAGGGGCACGGCTCCTACAATGAGCAGTTCTTC | CASSEGHGSYNEQFF
TRBJ1-4 | TRBV29-1 | TRBD1 | NA | TGCAGCGCCCGGGACAGCACTAATGAAAAACTGTTTTTT | CSARDSTNEKLFF
TRBJ1-4 | TRBV19 | TRBD1 | NA | TGTGCCAGTACTCACAGGGGGCGCATAGAAAAACTGTTTTTT | CASTHRGRIEKLFF
TRBJ1-5 | TRBV15 | TRBD1 | NA | TGTGCCACCAGCAGAGTGGGGCAGGGGGATCAGCCCCAGCATTTT | CATSRVGQGDQPQHF
TRBJ1-2 | TRBV10-1 | TRBD1 | NA | TGCGCCAGCAGTGAGCGTGACAGGGCCCTCTATGGCTACACCTTC | CASSERDRALYGYTF
TRBJ2-6 | TRBV5-6 | NA | NA | TGTGCCAGCAGCTTCACCCGGTGGGCCAACGTCCTGACTTTC | CASSFTRWANVLTF
TRBJ1-4 | TRBV4-3 | TRBD1 | once | TGCGCCAGCAGCCAAGATGTCGGGACAGGGGGCGGGGATGAAAAACTGTTTTTT | CASSQDVGTGGGDEKLFF
TRBJ2-5 | TRBV7-2 | TRBD1 | NA | TGTGCCAGCAGCTTCCGACAGGGGGTGGGGGAGACCCAGTACTTC | CASSFRQGVGETQYF
TRBJ1-2 | TRBV28 | TRBD1 | NA | TGTGCCAGCAGCCCCCCGGGACAGGGGGTTGGCTATGGCTACACCTTC | CASSPPGQGVGYGYTF
TRBJ2-1 | TRBV5-6 | TRBD1 | once | TGTGCCAGCAGCTTGTACCTGGACAGGGGAACCTACAATGAGCAGTTCTTC | CASSLYLDRGTYNEQFF
TRBJ1-2 | TRBV15 | NA | NA | TGTGCCACCAGCAGAGACCGCGAGGGCTACACCTTC | CATSRDREGYTF
TRBJ1-2 | TRBV4-1 | TRBD1 | NA | TGCGCCAGCAGCCAAGGGGACAGGGATTCATATGGCTACACCTTC | CASSQGDRDSYGYTF
TRBJ1-2 | TRBV15 | TRBD1 | NA | TGTGCCACCAGCAGCGTGACAGGGGGTGTAGGCACCTTC | CATSSVTGGVGTF
TRBJ2-3 | TRBV15 | TRBD2 | NA | TGTGCCACCAGCTATAGACTAGCGGGATGGTCTGGGGGCACAGATACGCAGTATTTT | CATSYRLAGWSGGTDTQYF
TRBJ1-2 | TRBV19 | NA | NA | TGTGCCAGTAGTGAGAGTAACTATGGCTACACCTTC | CASSESNYGYTF
TRBJ2-1 | TRBV7-2 | TRBD2 | NA | TGTGCCAGCAGTGGGTTGGGGACTAGTACGGCGGGAGGTGAGCAGTTCTTC | CASSGLGTSTAGGEQFF
TRBJ1-5 | TRBV28 | NA | few | TGTGCCAGCAGTTTCTCACAGGGTGGCAATCAGCCCCAGCATTTT | CASSFSQGGNQPQHF
TRBJ2-2 | TRBV7-9 | NA | NA | TGTGCCAGCAGCTTATTAGTCGTACGCAGGGCGAACACCGGGGAGCTGTTTTTT | CASSLLVVRRANTGELFF
TRBJ1-1 | TRBV28 | TRBD1 | NA | TGTGCCAGCGCTGTCAGGGGGTACAGCACTGAAGCTTTCTTT | CASAVRGYSTEAFF
TRBJ1-4 | TRBV12-3/TRBV12-4 | TRBD1 | NA | TGTGCCAGCAGCCCTGACAGGGGTGAAAAACTGTTTTTT | CASSPDRGEKLFF
TRBJ1-4 | TRBV5-6 | TRBD1 | once | TGTGCCAGCAGCCGCGGGACAGGCAATGAAAAACTGTTTTTT | CASSRGTGNEKLFF
TRBJ1-4 | TRBV19 | TRBD1 | NA | TGTGCCAGTAGTTCAGGACAGGTCGCATTCCAAAAACTGTTTTTT | CASSSGQVAFQKLFF
TRBJ2-1 | TRBV9 | TRBD1 | once | TGTGCCAGCAGCACTCGGGACAGGGAGGGCAATGAGCAGTTCTTC | CASSTRDREGNEQFF
TRBJ2-1 | TRBV7-2 | NA | NA | TGTGCCAGCAGCCCCTCATCTAGCCTACATGAGCAGTTCTTC | CASSPSSSLHEQFF